Described below is a single T cell receptor (beta chain) sequence and its context. The entry originates in a study of PD-L1 blockade in urothelial cancer. This CDR3 has 16 residues. Germline V gene sequence: CDR1 SGHNT, CDR2 YENEEA. After removal of 5 bases from V and 5 bases from J, the junction contained 11 bases not matched to a gene. Urothelial carcinoma, locally advanced or metastatic, affected the patients. Synthetic analogs of TCR templates were spiked into every PCR. Method: immunoSEQ multiplex PCR; TCRdb's copy keeps in-frame clones and lacks some. The repertoire holds about 73,000 clones, with roughly nine tenths as singletons.

This clonotype was obtained from a man aged 60-69 years with urothelial cancer. This chain connects TRBV11-3 to TRBJ2-1; 8 positions match TRBD2. Specimen: PBMCs, collected around atezolizumab (anti-PD-L1) treatment. CDR3 sequence: CASSENAGGSNNEQFF. In DNA form, the CDR3 reads TGTGCCAGCAGCGAAAACGCGGGAGGATCCAACAATGAGCAGTTCTTC. Full variable domain (remainder filled in from reference TRBV11-3 and TRBJ2-1): EAGVVQSPRYKIIEKKQPVAFWCNPISGHNTLYWYLQNLGQGPELLIRYENEEAVDDSQLPKDRFSAERLKGVDSTLKIQPAELGDSAVYLCASSENAGGSNNEQFFGPGTRLTVL.